The sequence of this TCR beta chain was determined in a study of blood T cell repertoires in COVID-19. Study-wide background: COVID-19 samples collected from the United States, Italy and Spain covered acute and convalescent phases. From T cells, B-cell-depleted T cells, or PBMCs came the material, which was cDNA or gDNA.

Source study methods: How many nucleated cells were present was estimated from reference gene primer amplification. This table comes from immunoSEQ multiplex PCR, and its TCRdb copy is limited to in-frame clones, with some not included. V, J and clone size derive from that table, while D and trimming were established from the DNA sequence. Among 9,000 to 13,000 clones, nearly 90% were seen once, and the ten largest hold roughly 24%. This receptor was obtained from a man aged 30 to 45 with active or convalescent COVID-19. The material sequenced was peripheral blood.

The CDR3 loop reads CASSVRFNYGYTF. CDR3 bases: TGTGCCAGTAGTGTCAGATTTAACTATGGCTACACCTTC. The chain employs TRBV19 and TRBJ1-2; no definite D call. V lost 5 bases to trimming and J lost 1 base, with 8 bases between them. This CDR3 comprises 13 residues. Germline V lookup: CDR1 LNHDA, CDR2 SQIVND (reference sequence). Based on the CDR3 plus reference TRBV19 and TRBJ1-2, the full variable domain is DGGITQSPKYLFRKEGQNVTLSCEQNLNHDAMYWYRQDPGQGLRLIYYSQIVNDFQKGDIAEGYSVSREKKESFPLTVTSAQKNPTAFYLCASSVRFNYGYTFGSGTRLTVV.